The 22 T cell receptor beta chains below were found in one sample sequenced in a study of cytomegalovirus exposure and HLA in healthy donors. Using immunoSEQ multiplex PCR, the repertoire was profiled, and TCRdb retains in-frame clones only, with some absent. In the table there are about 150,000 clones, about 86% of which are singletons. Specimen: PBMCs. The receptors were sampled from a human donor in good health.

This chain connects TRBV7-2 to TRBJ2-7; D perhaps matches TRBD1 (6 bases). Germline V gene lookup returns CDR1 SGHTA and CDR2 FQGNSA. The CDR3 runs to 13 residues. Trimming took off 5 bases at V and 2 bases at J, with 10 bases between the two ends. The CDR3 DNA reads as TGTGCCAGCAGCCGGACAGCTGCCTACGAGCAGTACTTC. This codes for CASSRTAAYEQYF.

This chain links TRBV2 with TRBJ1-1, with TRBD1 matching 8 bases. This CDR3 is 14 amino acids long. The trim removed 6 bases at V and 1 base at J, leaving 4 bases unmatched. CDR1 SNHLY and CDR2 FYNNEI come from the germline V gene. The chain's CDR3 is CASSRQGRNTEAFF. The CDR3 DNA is TGTGCCAGCAGCCGACAGGGGAGGAACACTGAAGCTTTCTTT. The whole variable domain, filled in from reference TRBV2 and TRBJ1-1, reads EPEVTQTPSHQVTQMGQEVILRCVPISNHLYFYWYRQILGQKVEFLVSFYNNEISEKSEIFDDQFSVERPDGSNFTLKIRSTKLEDSAMYFCASSRQGRNTEAFFGQGTRLTVV.

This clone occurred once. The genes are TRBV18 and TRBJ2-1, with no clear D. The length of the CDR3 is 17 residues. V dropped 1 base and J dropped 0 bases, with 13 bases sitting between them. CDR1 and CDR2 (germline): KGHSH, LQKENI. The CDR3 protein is CASSPLARSSSYNEQFF. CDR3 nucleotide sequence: TGTGCCAGCTCACCACTCGCCCGGTCAAGCTCCTACAATGAGCAGTTCTTC.

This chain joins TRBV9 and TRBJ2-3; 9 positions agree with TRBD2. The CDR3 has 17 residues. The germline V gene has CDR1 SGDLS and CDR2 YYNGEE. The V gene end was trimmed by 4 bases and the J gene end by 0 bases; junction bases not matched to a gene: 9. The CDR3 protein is CASSPTLGLASTDTQYF. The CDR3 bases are TGTGCCAGCAGCCCGACCCTTGGACTAGCGAGCACAGATACGCAGTATTTT.

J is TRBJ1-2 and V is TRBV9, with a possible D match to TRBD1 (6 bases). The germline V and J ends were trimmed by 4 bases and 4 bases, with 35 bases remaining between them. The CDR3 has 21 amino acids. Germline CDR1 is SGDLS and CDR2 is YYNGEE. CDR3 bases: TGTGCCAGCAGCCCTCTACATCTTTTCAGGGGATCGGGGCGGACGGGCTATGGCTACACCTTC. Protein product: CASSPLHLFRGSGRTGYGYTF.

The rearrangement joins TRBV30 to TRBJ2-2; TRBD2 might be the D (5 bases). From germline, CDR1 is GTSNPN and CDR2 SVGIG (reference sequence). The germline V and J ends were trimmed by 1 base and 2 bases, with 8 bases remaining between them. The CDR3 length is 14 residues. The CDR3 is CAWSGRANTGELFF. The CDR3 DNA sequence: TGTGCCTGGAGTGGGCGGGCAAACACCGGGGAGCTGTTTTTT.

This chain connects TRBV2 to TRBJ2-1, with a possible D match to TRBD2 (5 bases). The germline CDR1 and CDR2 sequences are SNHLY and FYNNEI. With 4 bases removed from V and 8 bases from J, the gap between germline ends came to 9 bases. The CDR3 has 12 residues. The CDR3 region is CASSGLADEQFF. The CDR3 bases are TGTGCCAGCAGTGGTCTAGCCGATGAGCAGTTCTTC. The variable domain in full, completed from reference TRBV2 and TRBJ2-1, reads EPEVTQTPSHQVTQMGQEVILRCVPISNHLYFYWYRQILGQKVEFLVSFYNNEISEKSEIFDDQFSVERPDGSNFTLKIRSTKLEDSAMYFCASSGLADEQFFGPGTRLTVL.

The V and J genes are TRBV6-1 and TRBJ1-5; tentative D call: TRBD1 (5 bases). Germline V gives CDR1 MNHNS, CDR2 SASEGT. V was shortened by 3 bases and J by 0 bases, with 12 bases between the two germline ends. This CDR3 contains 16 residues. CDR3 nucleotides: TGTGCCAGCAGTGAGGGGGGGGGTTATAGCAATCAGCCCCAGCATTTT. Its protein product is CASSEGGGYSNQPQHF.

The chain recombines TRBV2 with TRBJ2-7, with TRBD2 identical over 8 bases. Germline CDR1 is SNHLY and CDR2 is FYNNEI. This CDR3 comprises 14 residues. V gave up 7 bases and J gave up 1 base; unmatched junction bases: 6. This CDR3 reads CASKAGAPSYEQYF. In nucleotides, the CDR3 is TGTGCCAGCAAAGCGGGAGCCCCTTCCTACGAGCAGTACTTC.

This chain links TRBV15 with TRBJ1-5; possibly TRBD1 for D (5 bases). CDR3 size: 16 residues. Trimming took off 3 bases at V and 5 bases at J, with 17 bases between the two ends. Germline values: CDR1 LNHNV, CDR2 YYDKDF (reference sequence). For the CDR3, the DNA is TGTGCCACCAGCAGTCCCGGGGGGGGGATTCATCAGCCCCAGCATTTT. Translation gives CATSSPGGGIHQPQHF. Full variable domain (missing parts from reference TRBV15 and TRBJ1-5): DAMVIQNPRYQVTQFGKPVTLSCSQTLNHNVMYWYQQKSSQAPKLLFHYYDKDFNNEADTPDNFQSRRPNTSFCFLDIRSPGLGDTAMYLCATSSPGGGIHQPQHFGDGTRLSIL.

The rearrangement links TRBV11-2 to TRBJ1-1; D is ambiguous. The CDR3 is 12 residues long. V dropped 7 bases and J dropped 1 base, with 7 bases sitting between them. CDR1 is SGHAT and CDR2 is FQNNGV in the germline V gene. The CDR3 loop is CASIGTNTEAFF. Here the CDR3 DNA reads TGTGCCAGCATTGGCACGAACACTGAAGCTTTCTTT.

Here the CDR3 DNA reads TGTGCCAGCAGTCTAACAGGTTTGGGAGAGACCCAGTACTTC. As protein: CASSLTGLGETQYF. V usage is TRBV6-1 and J usage is TRBJ2-5, with D possibly TRBD1 on 5 matching bases. The CDR3 sequence is 14 residues long. CDR1 MNHNS and CDR2 SASEGT come from the germline V gene. Deletions cut 5 bases from V and 4 bases from J, with 14 bases between.

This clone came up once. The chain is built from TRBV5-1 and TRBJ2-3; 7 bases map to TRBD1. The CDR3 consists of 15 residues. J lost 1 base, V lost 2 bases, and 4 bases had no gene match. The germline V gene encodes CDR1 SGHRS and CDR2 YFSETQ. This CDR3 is CASSFRQGGTDTQYF. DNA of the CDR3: TGCGCCAGCAGCTTTCGACAGGGCGGCACAGATACGCAGTATTTT. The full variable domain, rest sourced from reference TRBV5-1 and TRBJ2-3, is KAGVTQTPRYLIKTRGQQVTLSCSPISGHRSVSWYQQTPGQGLQFLFEYFSETQRNKGNFPGRFSGRQFSNSRSEMNVSTLELGDSALYLCASSFRQGGTDTQYFGPGTRLTVL.

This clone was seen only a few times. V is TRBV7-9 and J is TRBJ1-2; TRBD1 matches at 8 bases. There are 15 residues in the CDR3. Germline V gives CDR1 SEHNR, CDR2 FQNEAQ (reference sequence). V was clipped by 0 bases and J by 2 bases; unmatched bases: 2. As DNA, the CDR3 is TGTGCCAGCAGCTTAGCTCAGGGGGCAAACTATGGCTACACCTTC. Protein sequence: CASSLAQGANYGYTF.

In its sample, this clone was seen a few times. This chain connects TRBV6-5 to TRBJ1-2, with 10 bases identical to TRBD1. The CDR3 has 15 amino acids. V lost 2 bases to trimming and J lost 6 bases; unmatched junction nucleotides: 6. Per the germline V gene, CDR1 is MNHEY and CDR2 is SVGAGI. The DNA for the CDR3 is TGTGCCAGCAGTTACAGGGGGACAGGGGAGGATGGCTACACCTTC. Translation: CASSYRGTGEDGYTF.

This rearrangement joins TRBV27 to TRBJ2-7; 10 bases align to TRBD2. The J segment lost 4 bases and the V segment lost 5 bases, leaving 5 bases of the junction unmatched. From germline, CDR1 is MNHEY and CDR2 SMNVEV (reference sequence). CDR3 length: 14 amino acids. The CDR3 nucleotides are TGTGCCAGCAGTGCCACTAGCGGGACGTACGAGCAGTACTTC. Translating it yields CASSATSGTYEQYF.

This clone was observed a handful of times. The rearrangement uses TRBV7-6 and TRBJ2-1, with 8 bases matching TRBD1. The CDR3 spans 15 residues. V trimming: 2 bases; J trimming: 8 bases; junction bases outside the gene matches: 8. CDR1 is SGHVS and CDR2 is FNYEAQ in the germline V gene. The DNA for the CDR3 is TGTGCCAGCAGCTTACAAGGACAGGGTGTGGATGAGCAGTTCTTC. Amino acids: CASSLQGQGVDEQFF.

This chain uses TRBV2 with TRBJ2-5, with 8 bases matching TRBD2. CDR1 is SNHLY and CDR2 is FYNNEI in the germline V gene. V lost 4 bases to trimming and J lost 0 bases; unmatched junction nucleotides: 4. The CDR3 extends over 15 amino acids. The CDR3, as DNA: TGTGCCAGCAGTGCGCAGCGGGGGTACCAAGAGACCCAGTACTTC. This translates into CASSAQRGYQETQYF.

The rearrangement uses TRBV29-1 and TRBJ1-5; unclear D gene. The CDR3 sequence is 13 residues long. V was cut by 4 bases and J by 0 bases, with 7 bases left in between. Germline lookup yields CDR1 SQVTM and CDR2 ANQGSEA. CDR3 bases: TGCAGCGTTGGGGAGTCTAGCAATCAGCCCCAGCATTTT. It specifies CSVGESSNQPQHF. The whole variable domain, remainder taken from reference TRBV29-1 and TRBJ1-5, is SAVISQKPSRDICQRGTSLTIQCQVDSQVTMMFWYRQQPGQSLTLIATANQGSEATYESGFVIDKFPISRPNLTFSTLTVSNMSPEDSSIYLCSVGESSNQPQHFGDGTRLSIL.

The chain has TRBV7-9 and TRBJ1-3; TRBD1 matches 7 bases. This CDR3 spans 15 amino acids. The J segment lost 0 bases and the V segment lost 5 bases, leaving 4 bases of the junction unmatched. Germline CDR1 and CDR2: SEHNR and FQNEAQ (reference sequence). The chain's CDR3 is CASSGQANSGNTIYF. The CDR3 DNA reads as TGTGCCAGCAGCGGACAGGCGAACTCTGGAAACACCATATATTTT.

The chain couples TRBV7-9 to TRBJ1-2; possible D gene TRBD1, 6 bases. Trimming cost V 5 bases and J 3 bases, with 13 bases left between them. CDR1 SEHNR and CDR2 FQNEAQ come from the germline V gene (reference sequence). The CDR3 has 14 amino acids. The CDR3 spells CASSPRDRHYGYTF. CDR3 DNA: TGTGCCAGCAGCCCAAGAGACAGGCACTATGGCTACACCTTC.

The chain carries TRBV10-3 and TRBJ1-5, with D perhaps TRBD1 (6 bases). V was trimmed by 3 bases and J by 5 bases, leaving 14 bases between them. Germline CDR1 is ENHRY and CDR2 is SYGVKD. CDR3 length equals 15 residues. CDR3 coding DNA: TGTGCCATCAGTGACCCGGACAGCGGATATCAGCCCCAGCATTTT. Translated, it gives CAISDPDSGYQPQHF.